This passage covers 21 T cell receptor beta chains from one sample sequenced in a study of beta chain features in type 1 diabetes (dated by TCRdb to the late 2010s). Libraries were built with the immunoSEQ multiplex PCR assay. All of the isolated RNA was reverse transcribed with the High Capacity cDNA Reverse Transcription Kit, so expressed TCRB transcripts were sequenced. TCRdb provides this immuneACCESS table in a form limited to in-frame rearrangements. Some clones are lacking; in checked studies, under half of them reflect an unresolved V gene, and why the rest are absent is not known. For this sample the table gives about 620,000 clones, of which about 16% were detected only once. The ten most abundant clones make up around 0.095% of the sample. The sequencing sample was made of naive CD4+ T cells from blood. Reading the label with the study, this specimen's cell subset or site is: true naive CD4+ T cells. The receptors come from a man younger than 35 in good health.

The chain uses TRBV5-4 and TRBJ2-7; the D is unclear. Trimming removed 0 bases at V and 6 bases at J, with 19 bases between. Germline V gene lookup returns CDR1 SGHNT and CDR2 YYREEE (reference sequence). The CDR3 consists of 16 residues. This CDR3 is CASSLATGWGYSEQYF. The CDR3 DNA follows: TGTGCCAGCAGCTTGGCTACCGGGTGGGGATATAGCGAGCAGTACTTC. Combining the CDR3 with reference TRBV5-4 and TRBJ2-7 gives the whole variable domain ETGVTQSPTHLIKTRGQQVTLRCSSQSGHNTVSWYQQALGQGPQFIFQYYREEENGRGNFPPRFSGLQFPNYSSELNVNALELDDSALYLCASSLATGWGYSEQYFGPGTRLTVT.

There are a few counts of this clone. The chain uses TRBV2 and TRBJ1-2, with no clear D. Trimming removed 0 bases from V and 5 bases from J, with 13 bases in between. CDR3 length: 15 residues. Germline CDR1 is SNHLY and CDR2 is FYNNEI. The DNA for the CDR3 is TGTGCCAGCAGTGAAGCCCCAGGACTGATTTATGGCTACACCTTC. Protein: CASSEAPGLIYGYTF.

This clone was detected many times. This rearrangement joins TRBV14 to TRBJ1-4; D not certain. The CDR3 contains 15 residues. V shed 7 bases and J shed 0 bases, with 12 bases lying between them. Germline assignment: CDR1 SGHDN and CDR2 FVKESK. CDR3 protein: CASTAGSSTNEKLFF. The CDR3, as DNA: TGTGCCAGCACCGCGGGCTCCTCAACTAATGAAAAACTGTTTTTT.

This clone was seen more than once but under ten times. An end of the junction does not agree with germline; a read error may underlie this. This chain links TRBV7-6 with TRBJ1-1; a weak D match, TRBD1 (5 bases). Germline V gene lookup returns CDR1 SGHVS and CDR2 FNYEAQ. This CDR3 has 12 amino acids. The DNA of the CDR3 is TGTGCCAGCACCTTCCTTATAACCGGGACGGAGTTT. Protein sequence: CASTFLITGTEF.

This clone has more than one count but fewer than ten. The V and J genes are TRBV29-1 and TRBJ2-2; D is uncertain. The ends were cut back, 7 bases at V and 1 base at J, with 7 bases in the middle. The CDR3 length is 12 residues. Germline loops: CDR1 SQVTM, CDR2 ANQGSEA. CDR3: CSGRENTGELFF. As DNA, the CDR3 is TGCAGCGGGCGAGAGAACACCGGGGAGCTGTTTTTT.

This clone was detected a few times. The CDR3 region has the DNA TGCGCCAGCAGGGCACAGGGGCCCGCTGTTGGAGGCTACACCTTC. Translated, it gives CASRAQGPAVGGYTF. This rearrangement joins TRBV5-1 to TRBJ1-2; 7 positions agree with TRBD1. Looked up from germline, CDR1 is SGHRS and CDR2 is YFSETQ. The CDR3 is made up of 15 amino acids. The V and J ends lost 5 bases and 8 bases, in that order; junction bases with no gene match: 15.

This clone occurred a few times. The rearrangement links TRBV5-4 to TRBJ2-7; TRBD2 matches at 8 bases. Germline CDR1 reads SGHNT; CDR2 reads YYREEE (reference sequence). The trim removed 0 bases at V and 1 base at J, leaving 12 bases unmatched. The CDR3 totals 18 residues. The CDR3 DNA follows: TGTGCCAGCAGCTTGGGACGGGAGGGCCCAGAACGATCCTACGAGCAGTACTTC. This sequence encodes CASSLGREGPERSYEQYF.

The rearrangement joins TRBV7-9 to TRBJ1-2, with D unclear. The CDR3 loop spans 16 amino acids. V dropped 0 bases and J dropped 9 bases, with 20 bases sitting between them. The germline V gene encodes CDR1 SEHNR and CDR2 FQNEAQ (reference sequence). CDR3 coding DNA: TGTGCCAGCAGCTTAGCGTTATTTTTGGACGGAAAAAGCTACACCTTC. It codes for CASSLALFLDGKSYTF. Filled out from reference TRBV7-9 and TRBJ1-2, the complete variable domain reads DTGVSQNPRHKITKRGQNVTFRCDPISEHNRLYWYRQTLGQGPEFLTYFQNEAQLEKSRLLSDRFSAERPKGSFSTLEIQRTEQGDSAMYLCASSLALFLDGKSYTFGSGTRLTVV.

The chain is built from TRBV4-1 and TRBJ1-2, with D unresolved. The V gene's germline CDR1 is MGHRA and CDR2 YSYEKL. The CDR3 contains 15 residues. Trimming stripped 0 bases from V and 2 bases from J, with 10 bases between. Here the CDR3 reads CASSQDWRGNYGYTF. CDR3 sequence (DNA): TGCGCCAGCAGCCAAGATTGGAGAGGGAACTATGGCTACACCTTC.

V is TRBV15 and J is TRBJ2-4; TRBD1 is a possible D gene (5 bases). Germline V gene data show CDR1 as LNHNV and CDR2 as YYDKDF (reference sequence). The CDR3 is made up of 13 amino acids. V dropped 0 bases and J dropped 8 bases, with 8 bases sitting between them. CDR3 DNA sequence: TGTGCCACCAGCAGAGAGGGCAGGGACATTCAGTACTTC. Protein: CATSREGRDIQYF. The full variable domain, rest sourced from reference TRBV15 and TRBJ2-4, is DAMVIQNPRYQVTQFGKPVTLSCSQTLNHNVMYWYQQKSSQAPKLLFHYYDKDFNNEADTPDNFQSRRPNTSFCFLDIRSPGLGDTAMYLCATSREGRDIQYFGAGTRLSVL.

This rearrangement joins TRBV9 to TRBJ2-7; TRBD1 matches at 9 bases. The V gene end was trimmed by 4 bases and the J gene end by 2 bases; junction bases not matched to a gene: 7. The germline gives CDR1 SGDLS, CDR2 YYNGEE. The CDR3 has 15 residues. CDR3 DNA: TGTGCCAGCAGCCCTCAGACAGGGGGACCCTACGAGCAGTACTTC. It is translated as CASSPQTGGPYEQYF.

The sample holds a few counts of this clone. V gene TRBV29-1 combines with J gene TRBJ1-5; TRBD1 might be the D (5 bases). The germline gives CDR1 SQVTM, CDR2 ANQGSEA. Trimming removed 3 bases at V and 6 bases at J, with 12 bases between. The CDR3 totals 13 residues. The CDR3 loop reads CSVDTGDAQPQHF. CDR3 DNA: TGCAGCGTTGACACGGGGGATGCTCAGCCCCAGCATTTT.

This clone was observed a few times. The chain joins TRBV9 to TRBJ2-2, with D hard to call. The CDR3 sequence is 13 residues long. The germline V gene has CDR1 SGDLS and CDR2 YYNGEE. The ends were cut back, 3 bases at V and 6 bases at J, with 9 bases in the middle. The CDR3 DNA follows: TGTGCCAGCAGCGAACGGGTGCCCGGGGAGCTGTTTTTT. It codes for CASSERVPGELFF.

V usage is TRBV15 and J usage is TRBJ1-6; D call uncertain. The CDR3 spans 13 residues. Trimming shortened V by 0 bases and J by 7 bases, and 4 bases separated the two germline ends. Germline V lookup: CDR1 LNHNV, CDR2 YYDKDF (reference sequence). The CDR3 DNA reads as TGTGCCACCAGCAGAGATGTGAATTCACCCCTCCACTTT. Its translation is CATSRDVNSPLHF.

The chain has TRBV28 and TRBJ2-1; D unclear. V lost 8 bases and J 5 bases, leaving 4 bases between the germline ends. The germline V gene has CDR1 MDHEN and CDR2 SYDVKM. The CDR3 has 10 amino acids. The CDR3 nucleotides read TGTGCCAGCGAGGACAATGAGCAGTTCTTC. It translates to CASEDNEQFF. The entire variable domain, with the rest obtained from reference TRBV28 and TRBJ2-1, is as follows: DVKVTQSSRYLVKRTGEKVFLECVQDMDHENMFWYRQDPGLGLRLIYFSYDVKMKEKGDIPEGYSVSREKKERFSLILESASTNQTSMYLCASEDNEQFFGPGTRLTVL.

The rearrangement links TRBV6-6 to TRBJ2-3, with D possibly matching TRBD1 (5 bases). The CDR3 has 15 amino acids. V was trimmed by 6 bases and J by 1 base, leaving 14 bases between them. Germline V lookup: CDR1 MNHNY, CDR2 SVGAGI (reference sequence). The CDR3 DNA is TGTGCCAGCAGCACAATTGGGGCTGGCACAGATACGCAGTATTTT. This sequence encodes CASSTIGAGTDTQYF.

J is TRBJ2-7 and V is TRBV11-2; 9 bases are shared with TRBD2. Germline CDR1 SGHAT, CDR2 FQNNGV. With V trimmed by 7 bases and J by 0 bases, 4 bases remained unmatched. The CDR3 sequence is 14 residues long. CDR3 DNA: TGTGCCAGCAAGAAACTAGCGGGCTCCTACGAGCAGTACTTC. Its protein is CASKKLAGSYEQYF.

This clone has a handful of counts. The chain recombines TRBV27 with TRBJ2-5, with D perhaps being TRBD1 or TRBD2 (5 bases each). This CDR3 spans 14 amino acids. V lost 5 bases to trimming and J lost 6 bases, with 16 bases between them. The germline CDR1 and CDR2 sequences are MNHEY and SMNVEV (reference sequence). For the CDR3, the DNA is TGTGCCAGCAGTCCCCCAGGGAAGGGACAGACCCAGTACTTC. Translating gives CASSPPGKGQTQYF.

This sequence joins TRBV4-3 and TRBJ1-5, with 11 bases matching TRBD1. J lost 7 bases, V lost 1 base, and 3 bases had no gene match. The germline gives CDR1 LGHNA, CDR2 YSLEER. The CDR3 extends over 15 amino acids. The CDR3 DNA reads TGCGCCAGCAGCCAAGGGACAGGGGGCCGACAGCCCCAGCATTTT. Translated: CASSQGTGGRQPQHF.

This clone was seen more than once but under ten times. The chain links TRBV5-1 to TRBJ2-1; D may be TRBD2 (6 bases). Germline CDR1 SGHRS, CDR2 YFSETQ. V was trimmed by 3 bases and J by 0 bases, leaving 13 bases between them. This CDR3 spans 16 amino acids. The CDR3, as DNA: TGCGCCAGCAGCTCCGGGACTTTAAGCTCCTACAATGAGCAGTTCTTC. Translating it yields CASSSGTLSSYNEQFF.

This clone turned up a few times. CDR3 loop: CASSPRTSGVGETQYF. The CDR3 bases are TGTGCCAGCAGCCCTCGGACTAGCGGGGTTGGGGAGACCCAGTACTTC. V gene TRBV25-1 combines with J gene TRBJ2-5; 12 bases are a match to TRBD2. After removal of 6 bases from V and 5 bases from J, the junction contained 10 bases not matched to a gene. The CDR3 spans 16 residues. Germline loops: CDR1 MGHDK, CDR2 SYGVNS.